Presented here are 7 T cell receptor beta chains from one specimen sequenced in a study of blood T cells in healthy people across ages. Primers used in a second PCR of about 6 to 11 cycles were a sample-barcoded 5' primer and a J-beta primer mix. TCRdb analysed the 5' RACE reads with MiXCR anew, one entry per CDR3 protein. Among around 1.7 million distinct CDR3 sequences listed, 28% were seen once. The sample comprised blood. The receptors were sampled from a woman in her 30s in good health.

V is TRBV5-1 and J is TRBJ1-1, with unresolved D. This CDR3 has 15 residues. Germline V gene sequence: CDR1 SGHRS, CDR2 YFSETQ. V was pared by 4 bases and J by 1 base, with 14 bases between. In DNA form, the CDR3 reads TGCGCCAGCAGCCAACCCGGGCCAGCGAACACTGAAGCTTTCTTT. Translation: CASSQPGPANTEAFF.

The rearrangement joins TRBV6-5 to TRBJ1-6, with D uncertain. There are 13 residues in the CDR3. CDR1 MNHEY and CDR2 SVGAGI come from the germline V gene. Between the trimmed V and J ends, which lost 10 bases and 7 bases, there was a span of 14 bases. The DNA of the CDR3 is TGTGCCACCAATAGGATTGCGAATTCACCCCTCCACTTT. Its translation: CATNRIANSPLHF.

J is TRBJ2-7 and V is TRBV5-1; unclear D gene. This CDR3 has 13 residues. With 0 bases removed from V and 6 bases from J, the gap between germline ends came to 10 bases. CDR1 is SGHRS, CDR2 YFSETQ, per germline. The chain's CDR3 is CASSLDGFSEQYF. CDR3 nucleotides: TGCGCCAGCAGCTTGGATGGGTTCAGCGAGCAGTACTTC.

This clonotype was picked up a small number of times. The J gene is TRBJ2-5, the V gene TRBV12-3 or TRBV12-4; maybe TRBD1 (6 bases). Trimming stripped 3 bases from V and 4 bases from J, with 12 bases between. This CDR3 contains 14 residues. CDR3: CASSLQGLSETQYF. The CDR3 nucleotides are TGTGCCAGCAGTTTGCAGGGGCTTTCAGAGACCCAGTACTTC.

Comments on this clonotype: One end of the junction does not line up with germline, which may come from a read error. The V gene is TRBV18, the J gene TRBJ2-5; 9 positions agree with TRBD1. This CDR3 has 16 amino acids. Germline CDR1 and CDR2: KGHSH and LQKENI. The CDR3 DNA reads as TGTGCCAACTCACGATTGCCCGGGACAGGGTTGGAGACCCAGTACTTC. Encoded protein: CANSRLPGTGLETQYF.

This clonotype was seen ten or more times. This chain uses TRBV10-3 with TRBJ2-5, with 12 bases that match TRBD1. The CDR3 totals 15 residues. Looked up from germline, CDR1 is ENHRY and CDR2 is SYGVKD. V shed 5 bases and J 5 bases; nucleotides not matched to a gene: 6. This chain's CDR3 is CAISRGQGASETQYF. The CDR3 DNA sequence: TGTGCCATCAGTCGGGGACAGGGGGCGTCGGAGACCCAGTACTTC.

The chain joins TRBV13 to TRBJ2-7; D call uncertain. The CDR3 length is 12 residues. Germline V CDR1 and CDR2: PRHDT, FYEKMQ (reference sequence). V dropped 5 bases and J dropped 4 bases, with 9 bases sitting between them. CDR3 protein: CASSLSMYEQYF. CDR3 sequence (DNA): TGTGCCAGCAGCCTATCAATGTACGAGCAGTACTTC.